The clone carrying this T cell receptor (beta chain) was counted a few times. Antigen: not known. This sample also contains other DNA sequences that code for the same CDR3. The data were taken from a study of beta chain features in type 1 diabetes. Regarding the study as a whole: Patients with Type 1 diabetes showed moderately but significantly shorter TCRB CDR3s in all four CD4+ subsets. VDJ junctions in type 1 diabetes patients carried more deletions and fewer insertions.

What was sequenced were expressed TCRB transcripts, since all of the isolated RNA had been reverse transcribed. The read count averaged around 3.6 million across naive, central memory and regulatory T cell samples. The data were produced by immunoSEQ multiplex PCR, yet TCRdb's version contains in-frame clones alone and is incomplete. The sample includes 95,000 to 150,000 clones, 16% of them seen just once. The TCR originated in a man in his thirties or forties with type 1 diabetes. Sequenced material: central memory CD4+ T cells from blood.

In nucleotides, the CDR3 is TGCAGCGTTGAAACTCAGGGGGGCAGGGCCCGGCAGTATTTT. This gives the protein CSVETQGGRARQYF. The rearrangement uses TRBV29-1 and TRBJ2-3, with a weak D call TRBD1 (7 bases). The CDR3 length is 14 residues. V lost 2 bases and J 11 bases, leaving 20 bases between the germline ends. Germline CDR1 reads SQVTM; CDR2 reads ANQGSEA.